Following are 2 T cell receptor beta chains from one sample sequenced in a study of kidney transplant recipient with SARS-CoV-2 infection. TCRdb redid the calling of the reads with MiXCR, one entry per CDR3 protein. The table records approximately 240,000 distinct CDR3 sequences, under 30% of them present only once. The sequenced sample was a blood sample, obtained at baseline and between days 110 and 120 from a kidney transplant recipient. These TCRs come from a young adult male patient who had COVID-19 and was a kidney transplant recipient. The graft donor may have given rise to some T cells.

A word on this clonotype: One junction end disagrees with the germline gene, perhaps due to a read error. The chain couples TRBV7-9 to TRBJ1-1; D is unclear. CDR1 SEHNR and CDR2 FQNEAQ come from the germline V gene (reference sequence). The CDR3 contains 13 residues. Written as DNA, the CDR3 is TGTGTCAGCAGCCACGGGGTTAACACTGAAGCTTTCTTT. Its translation: CVSSHGVNTEAFF.

With respect to this clonotype: A clone one base away is much larger, so this may be a read error. V usage is TRBV7-2 and J usage is TRBJ2-7; TRBD2 matches 8 bases. V lost 3 bases, J lost 3 bases, and 4 bases stayed unmatched. This CDR3 is built from 14 residues. From germline, CDR1 is SGHTA and CDR2 FQGNSA. The chain's CDR3 is CASSFGREDYEQYF. The CDR3 nucleotides read TGTGCCAGCAGCTTTGGGCGGGAGGACTACGAGCAGTACTTC. Based on the CDR3 plus reference TRBV7-2 and TRBJ2-7, the full variable domain is GAGVSQSPSNKVTEKGKDVELRCDPISGHTALYWYRQSLGQGLEFLIYFQGNSAPDKSGLPSDRFSAERTGGSVSTLTIQRTQQEDSAVYLCASSFGREDYEQYFGPGTRLTVT.